This T cell receptor (beta chain) stems from a study of human T cells and chemical hapten exposure (dated by TCRdb to 2020 to 2023). At the level of the whole study: For sensitization, 2% DPC in acetone was applied to a roughly 2 cm by roughly 2 cm area of upper inner arm skin. Throughout the approximately 22-week study period, patients were also given weekly therapeutic DPC doses on the scalp. Libraries were combined into a pool for sequencing, and differences in TCR yield between samples came mainly from small differences in library volumes within the pool. Patient blood was sampled pre-sensitization (week 0) and at 2, 6 and about 24 weeks after DPC sensitization. The patient cohort, mostly female, included alopecia areata with under or over 50% scalp involvement, alopecia totalis and alopecia universalis. This study followed changes in the peripheral blood TCR repertoire in vivo during primary and secondary sensitization of alopecia patients to the hapten diphenylcyclopropenone (DPC). Patch tests used Finn chambers with 0.01% DPC on the upper back, scored after 6 days by International Contact Dermatitis Research Group standards. For TCR sequencing, blood came from over 25 alopecia patients at anywhere from one to four time points (pre-sensitization, 2, 6 and 24 weeks).

The time point label on this specimen signifies: patch test 1, 2 weeks after DPC sensitization. The treatment or condition tag for this specimen amounts to: therapeutic diphenylcyclopropenone sensitization with weekly scalp DPC. Blood at each patch-test visit was drawn before the patch test was applied. To be eligible, patients had to be aged 18 to 70, diagnosed with alopecia and judged suitable for DPC therapy, while pregnant patients were excluded. Total RNA was extracted from unfractionated whole blood collected in Tempus Blood RNA tubes. Library prep was done by RACE. The instrument was a NextSeq 500. During library preparation, unique molecular identifiers were attached to individual cDNA molecules so that TCRs could be counted quantitatively and reproducibly. Both TCR alpha and TCR beta chains were sequenced from each blood RNA sample. The source study handled its data this way. A median of around 100,000 TCRs per sample was observed, with a range of 23,224 to 690,600. V, J and CDR3 annotation of the TCR reads was performed with the Decombinator software suite. For the PS versus PT1 abundance plots, all samples were subsampled to the same number of TCRs (28,000). TCRs were defined as expanded if absent before sensitization and observed at least eight times at the 2-week time point. The public reads were quality trimmed at Q25 with fastp and then assembled into clones with MiXCR by TCRdb, keeping productive beta chains. Duplicate CDR3 protein sequences are folded into a single record with the most common DNA and genes. TCRdb, not the original authors, processed these V and J calls. The sample contains more than 55,000 distinct CDR3 sequences, over 7.5% of them found a single time. 3% to 4% of the sample belongs to the ten largest clones.

The sample holds many counts of this clonotype. The antigen it recognizes is unknown. Base qualities are not provided; no much larger clone lies one nucleotide away. Study-wide conclusions, independent of this receptor: After repeated subsampling, the strength of the expansion versus patch-test correlation and the threshold at which it became significant changed. Because every patient had alopecia, a presumed autoimmune disease, the patients' immune response might differ from that of healthy individuals. Patch test score correlated positively with the number of PT1 expanded TCRs, reaching significance at thresholds 8, 16 and 32 but not at 4. DPC sensitization did not change how many TCRs were above 1 in 1000 frequency, and no evidence was found of alterations in global repertoire structure. Compared with pre-sensitization or healthy control sets, expanded TCRs formed significantly more large CDR3 similarity clusters, which is consistent with antigen-driven responses.

According to the germline V gene, CDR1 reads MNHNS and CDR2 reads SASEGT. Germline trimming: 4 bases from V, 7 bases from J; junction bases outside gene matches: 3. Measured from the cysteine to the phenylalanine, the CDR3 is 14 residues long. Only CDR3 DNA remains: 42 bases, in frame from the first base. Rearrangement joined TRBV6-1 to TRBJ2-1, and TRBD2 matches 11 of the central bases. This material consisted of whole blood, taken in connection with sensitization to the hapten diphenylcyclopropenone (DPC). This TCR was sampled from a woman aged 40 to 49 with alopecia areata. Some clones in this sample may be carry-over from other donors' samples. CDR3 region: CASSASGGTNEQFF. The DNA reads as follows: TGTGCCAGCAGTGCTAGCGGGGGGACAAATGAGCAGTTCTTC.